Below, 19 T cell receptor beta chains from the same sample are listed, as sequenced in a study of T cell repertoires in cytomegalovirus infection. MiXCR, applied by TCRdb to the reads, yields one record per CDR3 protein. Of more than 85,000 distinct CDR3 sequences in the sample, around 29% were seen once. These TCRs' antigens remain unknown. Specimen: CD8+ T cells from cultured PBMCs, collected from culture after CMV antigen stimulation. These receptors were taken from a human donor in good health (CMV status not recorded). Some clones in this sample may be carry-over from other donors' samples.

The chain employs TRBV7-8 and TRBJ1-1; weak D call: TRBD1 (5 bases). CDR3 length: 15 amino acids. Looked up from germline, CDR1 is SGHVS and CDR2 is FQNEAQ. V was shortened by 1 base and J by 5 bases, with 14 bases between the two germline ends. Here the CDR3 reads CASSLEIGGITEAFF. CDR3 DNA: TGTGCCAGCAGCTTAGAAATCGGGGGGATTACTGAAGCTTTCTTT.

This clonotype appeared many times. The chain uses TRBV7-2 and TRBJ1-2; D gene ambiguous. The CDR3 consists of 12 residues. From germline, CDR1 is SGHTA and CDR2 FQGNSA. The germline V and J ends were trimmed by 2 bases and 1 base, with 2 bases remaining between them. CDR3 sequence (DNA): TGTGCCAGCAGCTTAAATAACTATGGCTACACCTTC. Protein sequence: CASSLNNYGYTF.

This clonotype was observed a few times. This chain links TRBV2 with TRBJ2-7, with D perhaps TRBD1 (6 bases). Looked up from germline, CDR1 is SNHLY and CDR2 is FYNNEI. CDR3 length: 14 residues. With 2 bases removed from V and 1 base from J, the gap between germline ends came to 9 bases. DNA for the CDR3: TGTGCCAGCAGTGAAATAGGGGGATCCTACGAGCAGTACTTC. Its protein product is CASSEIGGSYEQYF.

The J gene is TRBJ1-4, the V gene TRBV28; 9 nucleotides agree with TRBD1. The trim removed 1 base at V and 5 bases at J, leaving 5 bases unmatched. This CDR3 spans 16 amino acids. Germline V gene lookup returns CDR1 MDHEN and CDR2 SYDVKM. DNA of the CDR3: TGTGCCAGCAGTTTATACGAGGGACAGGGAAATGAAAAACTGTTTTTT. Translated: CASSLYEGQGNEKLFF.

Many counts were recorded for this clonotype. This chain connects TRBV10-3 to TRBJ1-6, with 8 bases fitting TRBD1. Germline V gene sequence: CDR1 ENHRY, CDR2 SYGVKD. The CDR3 loop spans 16 amino acids. Unmatched junction bases numbered 4, after V lost 6 bases and J lost 0 bases. CDR3 amino acids: CAISMDRVSYNSPLHF. Here the CDR3 DNA reads TGTGCCATCAGCATGGACAGGGTCTCCTATAATTCACCCCTCCACTTT.

This clonotype was seen once. A much bigger clone sits one base away, suggesting this may be a read error. The V call is TRBV7-6, the J call TRBJ2-6; 13 positions match TRBD2. The CDR3 spans 17 residues. Looked up from germline, CDR1 is SGHVS and CDR2 is FNYEAQ. The CDR3 here is CANSPGLAGAGANVLTF. CDR3 DNA: TGTGCCAACAGCCCCGGACTAGCGGGGGCCGGGGCCAACGTCCTGACTTTC.

The chain joins TRBV19 to TRBJ1-6, with 7 bases aligning to TRBD1. The CDR3 length is 12 residues. Germline assignment: CDR1 LNHDA and CDR2 SQIVND (reference sequence). With 6 bases clipped from V and 9 bases from J, the junction kept 2 bases outside the gene matches. The CDR3 region is CASSTGVSPLHF. The CDR3 DNA follows: TGTGCCAGTAGCACAGGGGTTTCACCCCTCCACTTT.

On this clonotype itself: Given a much more abundant clone one base away, this may be a read error. This chain joins TRBV9 and TRBJ2-3, with TRBD2 identical over 10 bases. CDR1 and CDR2 from the germline V gene are SGDLS and YYNGEE. The CDR3 sequence is 15 residues long. Here the CDR3 reads CASSVGLAGTDTRYF. The DNA for the CDR3 is TGTGCCAGCAGCGTAGGACTAGCGGGCACAGATACGCGGTATTTT.

This clonotype appeared a few times. The rearrangement links TRBV4-1 to TRBJ1-3; D unresolved. Germline V CDR1 and CDR2: MGHRA, YSYEKL. This CDR3 spans 14 amino acids. V shed 2 bases and J shed 7 bases, with 12 bases lying between them. The CDR3 sequence is CASSQWASDNTIYF. CDR3 DNA sequence: TGCGCCAGCAGCCAATGGGCCTCGGACAACACCATATATTTT.

This rearrangement joins TRBV18 to TRBJ1-6, with D unresolved. This CDR3 spans 15 amino acids. Germline CDR1 KGHSH, CDR2 LQKENI. Trimming pared 2 bases from V and 7 bases from J, leaving 12 bases between. This CDR3 reads CASSPGPGSNSPLHF. CDR3 bases: TGTGCCAGCTCACCAGGGCCGGGGAGCAATTCACCCCTCCACTTT.

This clonotype was observed a handful of times. V and J are TRBV7-9 and TRBJ2-5; D unresolved. The CDR3 has 13 amino acids. Trimming removed 5 bases at V and 3 bases at J, with 10 bases between. CDR1 SEHNR and CDR2 FQNEAQ come from the germline V gene (reference sequence). The CDR3 nucleotides are TGTGCCAGCAGCCCCGAACCCAAAGAGACCCAGTACTTC. Translation gives CASSPEPKETQYF.

The rearrangement links TRBV6-1 to TRBJ2-7; D possibly corresponds to TRBD1 (6 bases). CDR1 and CDR2 from the germline V gene are MNHNS and SASEGT. The CDR3 is 14 amino acids. V was pared by 3 bases and J by 4 bases, with 13 bases between. The CDR3 is CASSDMGAGYEQYF. In DNA, the CDR3 is TGTGCCAGCAGTGATATGGGGGCAGGATACGAGCAGTACTTC.

This clonotype was detected ten times or more. The V and J genes are TRBV2 and TRBJ1-1; TRBD1 matches at 9 bases. CDR3 size: 15 residues. Trimming removed 7 bases from V and 2 bases from J; junction bases left unmatched: 8. In germline, CDR1 is SNHLY, CDR2 FYNNEI. The CDR3 region is CASIPPGQGNTEAFF. In DNA, the CDR3 is TGTGCCAGCATCCCACCGGGACAGGGAAACACTGAAGCTTTCTTT. Supplemented by reference TRBV2 and TRBJ1-1, the full variable domain reads EPEVTQTPSHQVTQMGQEVILRCVPISNHLYFYWYRQILGQKVEFLVSFYNNEISEKSEIFDDQFSVERPDGSNFTLKIRSTKLEDSAMYFCASIPPGQGNTEAFFGQGTRLTVV.

This clonotype was found many times. The chain employs TRBV4-1 and TRBJ2-7; D is perhaps TRBD1 (5 bases). The CDR3 has 16 amino acids. The ends were cut back, 0 bases at V and 1 base at J, with 13 bases in the middle. Germline lookup yields CDR1 MGHRA and CDR2 YSYEKL. The CDR3 sequence: CASSQESGSPSYEQYF. The CDR3 DNA follows: TGCGCCAGCAGCCAAGAGTCAGGGTCCCCATCCTACGAGCAGTACTTC.

The V and J genes are TRBV7-9 and TRBJ1-5; TRBD1 agrees at 7 bases. Germline values: CDR1 SEHNR, CDR2 FQNEAQ (reference sequence). The CDR3 loop spans 12 amino acids. The V segment lost 6 bases and the J segment 8 bases; nucleotides outside the gene matches: 4. The CDR3 nucleotides are TGTGCCAGCAGGGCAGGGGGAGAGCCCCAGCATTTT. Translated, it gives CASRAGGEPQHF.

This clonotype was detected a few times. The J gene is TRBJ2-3, the V gene TRBV12-3 or TRBV12-4; maybe TRBD2 (5 bases). This CDR3 is built from 16 residues. The V gene lost 3 bases and the J gene lost 2 bases, with 15 bases spanning the gap. CDR3 DNA sequence: TGTGCCAGCAGTTTTAGAGGGCGTTCCTTCACAGATACGCAGTATTTT. It specifies CASSFRGRSFTDTQYF.

In nucleotides, the CDR3 is TGTGCCACCAGGGACCCCGGCACAGATACGCAGTATTTT. The encoded protein is CATRDPGTDTQYF. The gene calls are TRBV24-1 and TRBJ2-3; D is unresolved. Trimming took off 7 bases at V and 1 base at J, with 8 bases between the two ends. Per germline, CDR1 KGHDR and CDR2 SFDVKD. The CDR3 spans 13 residues.

The chain recombines TRBV19 with TRBJ2-2, with D perhaps TRBD2 (5 bases). The CDR3 is 13 residues long. Trimming removed 5 bases from V and 6 bases from J, with 10 bases in between. Germline-derived CDR1 and CDR2 are LNHDA and SQIVND (reference sequence). The CDR3 spells CASSVSSPGELFF. The CDR3 nucleotides are TGTGCCAGTAGTGTCTCTAGCCCCGGGGAGCTGTTTTTT.

The rearrangement joins TRBV2 to TRBJ1-4; 7 nucleotides align to TRBD1. Trimming removed 8 bases from V and 3 bases from J; junction bases left unmatched: 3. The germline gives CDR1 SNHLY, CDR2 FYNNEI. CDR3 length: 13 amino acids. The CDR3 region has the DNA TGTGCCAGCGAGGGGGCAGCTAATGAAAAACTGTTTTTT. Translation gives CASEGAANEKLFF.